The clone carrying this T cell receptor beta chain was seen many times. CDR3 length equals 13 residues. V lost 6 bases to trimming and J lost 8 bases, with 14 bases between them. The sample originates from a study of T cells in Graves' hyperthyroidism and ophthalmopathy. Amplified TCR beta CDR3 regions came from RNA transcripts. The HTBI primer set was used in a first-round RT-PCR of the TCR CDR3. Each CDR3 protein is one row after TCRdb ran MiXCR on the multiplex PCR reads. This table holds around 500,000 distinct CDR3 sequences, about 16% found once. This TCR was recovered from a woman aged 30 to 39 with Graves' ophthalmopathy. The rearrangement uses TRBV12-3 or TRBV12-4 and TRBJ2-1, with D perhaps TRBD1 (6 bases). Sequencing input: blood. CDR3 protein: CASRTGYDDEQFF. Here the CDR3 DNA reads TGTGCCAGCAGAACAGGGTACGACGATGAGCAGTTCTTC.